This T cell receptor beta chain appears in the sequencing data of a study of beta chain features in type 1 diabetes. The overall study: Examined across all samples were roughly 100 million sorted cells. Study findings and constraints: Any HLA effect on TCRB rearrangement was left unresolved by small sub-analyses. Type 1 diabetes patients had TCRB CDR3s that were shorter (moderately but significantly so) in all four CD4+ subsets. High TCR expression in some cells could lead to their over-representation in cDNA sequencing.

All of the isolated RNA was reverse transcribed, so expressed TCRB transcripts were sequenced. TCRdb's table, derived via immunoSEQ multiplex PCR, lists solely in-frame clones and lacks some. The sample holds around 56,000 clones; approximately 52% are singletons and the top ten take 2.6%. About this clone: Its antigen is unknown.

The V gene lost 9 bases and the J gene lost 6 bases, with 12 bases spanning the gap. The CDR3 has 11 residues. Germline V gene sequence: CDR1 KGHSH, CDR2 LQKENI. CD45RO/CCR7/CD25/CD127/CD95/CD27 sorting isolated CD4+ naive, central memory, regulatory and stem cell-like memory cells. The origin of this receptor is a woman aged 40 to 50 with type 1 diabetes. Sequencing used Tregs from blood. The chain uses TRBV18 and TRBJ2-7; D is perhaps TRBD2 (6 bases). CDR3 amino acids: CASRGGSEQYF. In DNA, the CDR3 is TGTGCCAGTCGTGGGGGGAGCGAGCAGTACTTC.